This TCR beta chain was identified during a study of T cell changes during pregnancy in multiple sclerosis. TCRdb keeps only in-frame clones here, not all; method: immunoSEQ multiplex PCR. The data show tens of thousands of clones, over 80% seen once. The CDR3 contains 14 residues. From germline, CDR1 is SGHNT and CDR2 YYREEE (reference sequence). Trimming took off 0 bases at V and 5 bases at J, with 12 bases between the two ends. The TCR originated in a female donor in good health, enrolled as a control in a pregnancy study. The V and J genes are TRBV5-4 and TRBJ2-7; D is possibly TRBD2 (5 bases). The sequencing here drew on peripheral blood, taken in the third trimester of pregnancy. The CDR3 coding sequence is TGTGCCAGCAGCTTGGTTGGGAGTATGAACGAGCAGTACTTC. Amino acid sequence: CASSLVGSMNEQYF.